This T cell receptor (beta chain) emerged from a study of blood T cell repertoires in COVID-19. Across the study: Material from acute and convalescent COVID-19 was sourced from the United States, Italy and Spain. In each case, the material was cDNA or gDNA derived from T cells, B-cell-depleted T cells, or PBMCs.

Germline V lookup: CDR1 SGHRS, CDR2 YFSETQ. The CDR3 covers 16 residues. V was cut by 1 base and J by 0 bases, with 13 bases left in between. Under the authors' procedure: Cell counts per sample came from amplifying reference gene primers. Assay: immunoSEQ multiplex PCR; the TCRdb copy retains only in-frame clones and omits some. V and J calls and clone size follow that table, whereas D and trimming were derived from the DNA. Counted here are roughly 66,000 clones, around 82% occurring once; the ten biggest clones make up less than 8.5%. The receptor comes from a man in his sixties with acute or convalescent COVID-19. This chain connects TRBV5-1 to TRBJ1-1; unclear D gene. The material sequenced was peripheral blood. CDR3 region: CASSLLQQAMNTEAFF. In DNA form, the CDR3 reads TGCGCCAGCAGCTTGTTACAGCAAGCCATGAACACTGAAGCTTTCTTT. The full variable domain, with the rest looked up from reference TRBV5-1 and TRBJ1-1, is KAGVTQTPRYLIKTRGQQVTLSCSPISGHRSVSWYQQTPGQGLQFLFEYFSETQRNKGNFPGRFSGRQFSNSRSEMNVSTLELGDSALYLCASSLLQQAMNTEAFFGQGTRLTVV.